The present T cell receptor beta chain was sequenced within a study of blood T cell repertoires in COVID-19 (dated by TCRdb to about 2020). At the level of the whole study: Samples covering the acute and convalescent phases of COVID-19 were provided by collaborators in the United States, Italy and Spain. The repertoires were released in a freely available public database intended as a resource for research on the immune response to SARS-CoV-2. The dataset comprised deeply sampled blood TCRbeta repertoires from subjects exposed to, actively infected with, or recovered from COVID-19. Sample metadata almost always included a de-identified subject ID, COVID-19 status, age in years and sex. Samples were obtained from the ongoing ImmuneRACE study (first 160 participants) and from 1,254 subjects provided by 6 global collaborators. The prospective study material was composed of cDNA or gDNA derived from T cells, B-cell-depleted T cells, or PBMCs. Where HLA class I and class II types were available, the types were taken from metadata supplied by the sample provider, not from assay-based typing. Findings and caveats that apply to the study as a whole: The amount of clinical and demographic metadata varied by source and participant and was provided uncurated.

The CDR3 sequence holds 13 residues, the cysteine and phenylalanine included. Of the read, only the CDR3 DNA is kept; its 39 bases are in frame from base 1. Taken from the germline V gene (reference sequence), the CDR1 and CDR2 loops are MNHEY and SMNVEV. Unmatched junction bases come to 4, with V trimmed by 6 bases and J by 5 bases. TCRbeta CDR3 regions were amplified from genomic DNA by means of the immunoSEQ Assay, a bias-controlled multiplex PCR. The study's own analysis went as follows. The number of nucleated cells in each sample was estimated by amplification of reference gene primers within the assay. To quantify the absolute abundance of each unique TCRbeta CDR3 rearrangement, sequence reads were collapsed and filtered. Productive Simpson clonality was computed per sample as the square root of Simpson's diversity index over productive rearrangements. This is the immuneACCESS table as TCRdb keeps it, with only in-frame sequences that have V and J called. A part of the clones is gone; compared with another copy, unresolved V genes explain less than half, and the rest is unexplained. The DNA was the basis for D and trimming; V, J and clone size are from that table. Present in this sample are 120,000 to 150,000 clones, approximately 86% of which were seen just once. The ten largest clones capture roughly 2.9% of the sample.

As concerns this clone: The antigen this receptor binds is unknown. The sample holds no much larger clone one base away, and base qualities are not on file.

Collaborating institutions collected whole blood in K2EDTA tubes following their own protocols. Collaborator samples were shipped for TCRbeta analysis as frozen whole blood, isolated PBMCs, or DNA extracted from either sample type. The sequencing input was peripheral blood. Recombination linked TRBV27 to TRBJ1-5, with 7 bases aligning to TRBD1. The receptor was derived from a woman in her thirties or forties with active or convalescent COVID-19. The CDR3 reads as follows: CASRGQRYQPQHF. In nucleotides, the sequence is TGTGCCAGCAGGGGACAGCGGTATCAGCCCCAGCATTTT.